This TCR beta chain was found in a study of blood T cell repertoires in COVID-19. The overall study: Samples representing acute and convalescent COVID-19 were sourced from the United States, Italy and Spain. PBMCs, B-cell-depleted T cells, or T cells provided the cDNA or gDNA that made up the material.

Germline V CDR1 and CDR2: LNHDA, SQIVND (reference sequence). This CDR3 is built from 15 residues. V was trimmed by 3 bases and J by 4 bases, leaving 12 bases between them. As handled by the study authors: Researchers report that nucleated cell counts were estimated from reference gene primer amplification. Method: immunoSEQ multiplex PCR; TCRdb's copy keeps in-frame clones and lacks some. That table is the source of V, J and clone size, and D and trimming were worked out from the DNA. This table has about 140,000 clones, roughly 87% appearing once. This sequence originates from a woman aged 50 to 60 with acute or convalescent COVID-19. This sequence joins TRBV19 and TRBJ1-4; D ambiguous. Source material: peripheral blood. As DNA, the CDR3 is TGTGCCAGTAGTATGTTGGCAGGTGGTAATGAAAAACTGTTTTTT. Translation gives CASSMLAGGNEKLFF.